A selection of T cell receptor beta chains follows, all from one sample in a study of blood T cell repertoires in COVID-19. Sequencing was performed with immunoSEQ multiplex PCR; in TCRdb, only in-frame clones are kept and a portion is missing. The sample lists over 95,000 clones, 65% to 85% occurring once. Sample: peripheral blood. These receptor sequences come from an older woman with acute or convalescent COVID-19. Both conserved end residues are part of each CDR3. A D gene is named only where the DNA matches it firmly. Rows may omit the clone size; those that give it use once, few, many or a size class.

CASSLSGGWTRGEQYF,TGTGCCAGCAGTTTGTCAGGGGGCTGGACCCGAGGCGAGCAGTACTTC,TRBV28,TRBD1,TRBJ2-7,-
CASSPRRDRGVYTEAFF,TGTGCCAGCAGTCCCCGCCGGGACAGGGGAGTCTACACTGAAGCTTTCTTT,TRBV27,TRBD1,TRBJ1-1,-
CASSLLGQGGHNEQFF,TGTGCCAGCAGTTTATTAGGACAGGGGGGACACAATGAGCAGTTCTTC,TRBV28,TRBD1,TRBJ2-1,-
CASSTGDTEAFF,TGTGCCAGCTCAACAGGGGACACTGAAGCTTTCTTT,TRBV18,TRBD1,TRBJ1-1,-
CASRGGDTYNEQFF,TGCGCCAGCAGAGGGGGGGACACCTACAATGAGCAGTTCTTC,TRBV4-3,-,TRBJ2-1,-
CASSLDGQENSPLHF,TGTGCCAGCAGCTTAGACGGTCAGGAAAATTCACCCCTCCACTTT,TRBV7-9,-,TRBJ1-6,-
CASSGQGHGYTF,TGTGCCAGCAGCGGACAGGGTCATGGCTACACCTTC,TRBV28,TRBD1,TRBJ1-2,-
CASSQVQANTEAFF,TGTGCCAGCAGCCAAGTGCAGGCCAACACTGAAGCTTTCTTT,TRBV3-1/TRBV3-2,-,TRBJ1-1,-
CASSNRAEAFF,TGCGCCAGCAGCAACAGAGCTGAAGCTTTCTTT,TRBV5-1,-,TRBJ1-1,once
CASRARQDSNQPQHF,TGTGCCAGCAGGGCAAGACAGGATAGCAATCAGCCCCAGCATTTT,TRBV2,-,TRBJ1-5,-
CASSYSMRADYGYTF,TGTGCCAGCAGTTACTCGATGAGGGCTGACTATGGCTACACCTTC,TRBV6-5,-,TRBJ1-2,-
CASSSLKGKDEKLFF,TGTGCCAGCAGCTCCCTTAAGGGGAAAGATGAAAAACTGTTTTTT,TRBV11-2,-,TRBJ1-4,-
CASSVDRGRYEQYF,TGCGCCAGCAGCGTGGACAGGGGCCGGTACGAGCAGTACTTC,TRBV5-1,TRBD1,TRBJ2-7,-
CASTSSGYGYTF,TGTGCCAGCACCTCGTCGGGGTATGGCTACACCTTC,TRBV5-5,-,TRBJ1-2,-
CATSRDIGGLSYEQYF,TGTGCCACCAGCAGAGATATAGGGGGCCTCTCCTACGAGCAGTACTTC,TRBV15,TRBD1,TRBJ2-7,-
CASSLLGTGRGTEAFF,TGTGCCAGCAGCTTGTTGGGGACAGGTAGGGGCACTGAAGCTTTCTTT,TRBV5-6,TRBD1,TRBJ1-1,-
CASSEGRTSGQETQYF,TGTGCCAGCAGTGAAGGTCGGACTAGCGGGCAAGAGACCCAGTACTTC,TRBV25-1,TRBD2,TRBJ2-5,-
CASSYFAGELFF,TGTGCCAGCAGTTACTTCGCCGGGGAGCTGTTTTTT,TRBV6-5,-,TRBJ2-2,-
CASSEFRSGANVLTF,TGCGCCAGCAGTGAATTCAGGTCTGGGGCCAACGTCCTGACTTTC,TRBV10-1,-,TRBJ2-6,once